This TCR beta chain stems from a study of blood T cell repertoires in COVID-19. Germline-derived CDR1 and CDR2 are SEHNR and FQNEAQ (reference sequence). V was trimmed by 5 bases and J by 4 bases, leaving 11 bases between them. The CDR3 covers 13 residues. Profiled with immunoSEQ multiplex PCR; TCRdb holds only in-frame clones, not every one. The sample includes about 240,000 clones, 80% to 85% of them seen just once. This TCR was recovered from a woman aged 55 to 70 with active or convalescent COVID-19. The specimen sequenced was peripheral blood. The rearrangement joins TRBV7-9 to TRBJ2-5; tentatively, D is TRBD2 (6 bases). CDR3 sequence: CASSVGGLETQYF. The CDR3 DNA reads TGTGCCAGCAGCGTCGGGGGTCTAGAGACCCAGTACTTC.